The following is a TCR beta chain sequence with its context. For recovered donors of Cohort 3, there were two negative PCRs, clearance, or symptom resolution. The data stem from a study of blood T cell repertoires in COVID-19. Study at large: Sample material is recorded as cDNA or gDNA derived from T cells, B-cell-depleted T cells, or PBMCs.

In the original analysis: Estimates of nucleated cell counts were drawn from the amplification of reference gene primers. The repertoire was sequenced with immunoSEQ multiplex PCR; TCRdb's copy has only in-frame clones and lacks some. V and J calls and clone size are copied from that table; D and trimming were computed from the DNA. Found here are about 150,000 clones, roughly four fifths of them singletons; the top ten hold more than 5.5%. This clonotype was obtained from a man in his fifties who had recovered from COVID-19. What was sequenced was PBMCs or T cells enriched from blood (not recorded which).

Here the CDR3 DNA reads TGTGCCAGTAGCCGAACCCTAAACTCTGGAAACACCATATATTTT. Translation gives CASSRTLNSGNTIYF. The V call is TRBV19, the J call TRBJ1-3; unclear D gene. CDR3 length: 15 amino acids. The V end was cut by 6 bases, the J end by 0 bases, with 12 bases between. Germline loops: CDR1 LNHDA, CDR2 SQIVND (reference sequence).